The source of this T cell receptor beta chain is a study of control samples from healthy donors and cancer patients. V was shortened by 3 bases and J by 1 base, with 9 bases between the two germline ends. The CDR3 has 14 amino acids. Germline loops: CDR1 SNHLY, CDR2 FYNNEI. Data came from immunoSEQ multiplex PCR; TCRdb stores just in-frame clones and leaves some out. This table holds 65,000 to 90,000 clones, 70% to 90% found once. The sequencing input was blood. V usage is TRBV2 and J usage is TRBJ1-2; D unclear. The clonotype was recovered from a man aged 50-59 years in good health. Here the CDR3 DNA reads TGTGCCAGCAGTGATGCCACCCTTAACTATGGCTACACCTTC. This gives the protein CASSDATLNYGYTF.